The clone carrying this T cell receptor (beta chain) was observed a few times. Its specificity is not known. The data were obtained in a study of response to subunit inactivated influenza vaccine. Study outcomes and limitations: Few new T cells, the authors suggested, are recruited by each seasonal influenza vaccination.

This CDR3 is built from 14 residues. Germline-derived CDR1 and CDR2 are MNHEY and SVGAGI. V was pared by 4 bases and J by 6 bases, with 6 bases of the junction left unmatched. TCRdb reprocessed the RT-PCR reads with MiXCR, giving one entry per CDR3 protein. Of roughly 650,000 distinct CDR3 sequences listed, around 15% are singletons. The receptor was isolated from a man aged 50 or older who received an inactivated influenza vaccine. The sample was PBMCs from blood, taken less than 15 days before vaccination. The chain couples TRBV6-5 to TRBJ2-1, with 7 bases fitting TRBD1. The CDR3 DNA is TGTGCCAGCAGTTCGTTATGGGACAGCAATGAGCAGTTCTTC. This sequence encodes CASSSLWDSNEQFF.